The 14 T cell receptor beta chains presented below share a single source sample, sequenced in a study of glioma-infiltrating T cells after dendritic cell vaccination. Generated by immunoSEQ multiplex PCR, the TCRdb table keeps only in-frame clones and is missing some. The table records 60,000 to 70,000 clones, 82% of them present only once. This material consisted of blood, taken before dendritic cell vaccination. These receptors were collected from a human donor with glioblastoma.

Here the CDR3 reads CASSLGLAQGNYGYTF. The CDR3 bases are TGTGCCAGCAGCTTAGGATTGGCACAGGGGAACTATGGCTACACCTTC. The rearrangement links TRBV7-8 to TRBJ1-2; 7 bases are shared with TRBD1. The V segment lost 1 base and the J segment 2 bases; nucleotides outside the gene matches: 7. CDR1 is SGHVS and CDR2 is FQNEAQ in the germline V gene. The CDR3 runs 16 residues.

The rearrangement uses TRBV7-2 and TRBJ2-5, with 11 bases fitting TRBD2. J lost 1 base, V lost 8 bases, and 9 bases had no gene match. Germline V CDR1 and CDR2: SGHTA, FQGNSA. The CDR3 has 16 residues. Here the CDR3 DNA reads TGTGCCAGCGCATTACCAACTAGCGGGGGCCAAGAGACCCAGTACTTC. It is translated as CASALPTSGGQETQYF.

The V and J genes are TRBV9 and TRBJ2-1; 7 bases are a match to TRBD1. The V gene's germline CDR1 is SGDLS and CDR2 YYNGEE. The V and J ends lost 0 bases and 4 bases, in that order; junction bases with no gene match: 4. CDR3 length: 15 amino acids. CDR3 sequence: CASSVEGQPYNEQFF. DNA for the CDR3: TGTGCCAGCAGCGTAGAGGGACAGCCTTACAATGAGCAGTTCTTC.

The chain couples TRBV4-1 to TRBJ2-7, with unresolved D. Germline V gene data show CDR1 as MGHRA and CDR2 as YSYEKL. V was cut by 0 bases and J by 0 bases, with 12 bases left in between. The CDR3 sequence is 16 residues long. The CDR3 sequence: CASSQDQVGNSYEQYF. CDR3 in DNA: TGCGCCAGCAGCCAAGATCAAGTCGGTAACTCCTACGAGCAGTACTTC.

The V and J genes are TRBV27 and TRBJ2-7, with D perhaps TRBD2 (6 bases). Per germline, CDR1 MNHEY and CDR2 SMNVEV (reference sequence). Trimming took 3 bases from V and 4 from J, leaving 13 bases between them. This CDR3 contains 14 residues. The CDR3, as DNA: TGTGCCAGCAGTTTTGGCCAACGGGGGTACGAGCAGTACTTC. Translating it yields CASSFGQRGYEQYF.

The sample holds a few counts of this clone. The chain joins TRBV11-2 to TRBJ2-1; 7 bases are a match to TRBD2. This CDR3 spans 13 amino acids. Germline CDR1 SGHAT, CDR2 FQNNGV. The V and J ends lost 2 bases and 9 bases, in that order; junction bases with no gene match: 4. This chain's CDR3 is CASSLRGVGEQFF. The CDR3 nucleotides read TGTGCCAGCAGCTTACGGGGGGTCGGTGAGCAGTTCTTC.

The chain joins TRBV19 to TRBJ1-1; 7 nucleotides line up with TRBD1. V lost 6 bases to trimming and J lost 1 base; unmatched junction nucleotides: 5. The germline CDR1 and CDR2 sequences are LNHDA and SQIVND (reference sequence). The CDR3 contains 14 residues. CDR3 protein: CASSHRDRNTEAFF. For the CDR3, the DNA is TGTGCCAGTAGCCACCGGGACAGGAACACTGAAGCTTTCTTT. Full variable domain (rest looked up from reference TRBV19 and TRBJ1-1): DGGITQSPKYLFRKEGQNVTLSCEQNLNHDAMYWYRQDPGQGLRLIYYSQIVNDFQKGDIAEGYSVSREKKESFPLTVTSAQKNPTAFYLCASSHRDRNTEAFFGQGTRLTVV.

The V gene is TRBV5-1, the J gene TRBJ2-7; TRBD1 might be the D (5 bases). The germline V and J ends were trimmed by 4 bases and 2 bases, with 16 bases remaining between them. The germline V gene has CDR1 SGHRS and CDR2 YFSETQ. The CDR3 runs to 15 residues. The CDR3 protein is CASSMSRQRPYEQYF. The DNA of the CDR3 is TGCGCCAGCAGCATGAGCCGACAGAGGCCCTACGAGCAGTACTTC. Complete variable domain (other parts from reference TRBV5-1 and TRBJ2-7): KAGVTQTPRYLIKTRGQQVTLSCSPISGHRSVSWYQQTPGQGLQFLFEYFSETQRNKGNFPGRFSGRQFSNSRSEMNVSTLELGDSALYLCASSMSRQRPYEQYFGPGTRLTVT.

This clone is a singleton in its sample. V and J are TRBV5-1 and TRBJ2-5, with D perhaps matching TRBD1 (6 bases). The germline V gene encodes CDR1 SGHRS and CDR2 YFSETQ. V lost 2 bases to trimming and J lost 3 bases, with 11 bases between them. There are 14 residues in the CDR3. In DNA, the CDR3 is TGCGCCAGCAGCTTTTTGGGGGCAGAAGAGACCCAGTACTTC. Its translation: CASSFLGAEETQYF. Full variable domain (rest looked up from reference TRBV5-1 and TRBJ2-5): KAGVTQTPRYLIKTRGQQVTLSCSPISGHRSVSWYQQTPGQGLQFLFEYFSETQRNKGNFPGRFSGRQFSNSRSEMNVSTLELGDSALYLCASSFLGAEETQYFGPGTRLLVL.

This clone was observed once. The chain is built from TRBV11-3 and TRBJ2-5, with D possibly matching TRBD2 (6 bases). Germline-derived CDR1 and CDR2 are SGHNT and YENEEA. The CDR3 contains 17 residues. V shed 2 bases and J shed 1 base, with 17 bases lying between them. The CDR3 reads CASSLTSRLASQETQYF. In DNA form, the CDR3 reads TGTGCCAGCAGCTTAACGTCGCGCCTAGCGAGCCAAGAGACCCAGTACTTC.

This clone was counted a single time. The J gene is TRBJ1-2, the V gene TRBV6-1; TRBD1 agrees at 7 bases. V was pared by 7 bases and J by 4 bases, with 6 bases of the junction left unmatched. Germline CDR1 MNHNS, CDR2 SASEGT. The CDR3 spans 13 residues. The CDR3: CASTRDRLYGYTF. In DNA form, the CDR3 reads TGTGCCAGCACACGGGACAGACTCTATGGCTACACCTTC.

The DNA for the CDR3 is TGTGCCAGCAGTTTGACAGGGGATAACTACGAGCAGTACTTC. This gives the protein CASSLTGDNYEQYF. The V and J genes are TRBV6-1 and TRBJ2-5, with 8 bases aligning to TRBD1. Near its end, the DNA agrees better with TRBJ2-7, so the J call may be wrong. Germline V gene lookup returns CDR1 MNHNS and CDR2 SASEGT. This CDR3 is built from 14 residues.

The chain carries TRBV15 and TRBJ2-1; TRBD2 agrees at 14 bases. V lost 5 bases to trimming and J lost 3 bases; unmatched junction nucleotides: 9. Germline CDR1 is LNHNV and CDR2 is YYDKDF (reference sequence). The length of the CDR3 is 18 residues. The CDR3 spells CATSPLTSGGEGYNEQFF. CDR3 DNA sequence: TGTGCCACCAGCCCCTTGACTAGCGGGGGGGAGGGCTACAATGAGCAGTTCTTC.

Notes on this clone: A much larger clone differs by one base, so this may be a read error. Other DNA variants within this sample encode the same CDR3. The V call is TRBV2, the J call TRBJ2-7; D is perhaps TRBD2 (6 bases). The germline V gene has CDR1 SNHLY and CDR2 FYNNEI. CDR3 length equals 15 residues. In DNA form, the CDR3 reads TGTGCCAGTAGTGATGGGGACTTGCGGTGGTACGAGCAGTACTTC. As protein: CASSDGDLRWYEQYF.